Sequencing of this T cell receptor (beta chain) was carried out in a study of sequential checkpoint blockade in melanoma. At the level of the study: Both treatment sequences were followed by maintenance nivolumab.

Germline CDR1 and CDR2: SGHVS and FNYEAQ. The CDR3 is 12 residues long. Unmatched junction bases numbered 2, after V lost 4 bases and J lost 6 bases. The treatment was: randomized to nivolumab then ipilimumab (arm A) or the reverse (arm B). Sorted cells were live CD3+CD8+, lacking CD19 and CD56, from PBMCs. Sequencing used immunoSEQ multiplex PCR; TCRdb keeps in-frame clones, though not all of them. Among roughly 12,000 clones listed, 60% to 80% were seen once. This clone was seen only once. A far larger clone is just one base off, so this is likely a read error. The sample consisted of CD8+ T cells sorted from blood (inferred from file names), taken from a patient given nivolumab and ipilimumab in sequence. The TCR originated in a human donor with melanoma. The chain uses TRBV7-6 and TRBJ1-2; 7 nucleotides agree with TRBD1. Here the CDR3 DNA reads TGTGCCAGCAGCTCAGGGGGAGATGGCTACACCTTC. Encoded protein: CASSSGGDGYTF.